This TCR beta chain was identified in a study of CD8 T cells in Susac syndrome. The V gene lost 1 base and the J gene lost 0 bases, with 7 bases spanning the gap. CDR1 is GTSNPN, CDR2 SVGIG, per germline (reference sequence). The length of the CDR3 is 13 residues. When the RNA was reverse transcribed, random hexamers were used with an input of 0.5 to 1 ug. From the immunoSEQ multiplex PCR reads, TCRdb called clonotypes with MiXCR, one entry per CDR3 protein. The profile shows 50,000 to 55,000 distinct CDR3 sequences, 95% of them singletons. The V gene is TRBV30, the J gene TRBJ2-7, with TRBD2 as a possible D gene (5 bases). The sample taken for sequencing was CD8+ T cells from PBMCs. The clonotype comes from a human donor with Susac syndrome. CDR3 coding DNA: TGTGCCTGGAGTGCGGGGATCTCCTACGAGCAGTACTTC. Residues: CAWSAGISYEQYF.